Presented here are 19 T cell receptor beta chains from one specimen sequenced in a study of CD8+ T cells in alopecia areata. Extracted from the samples, RNA was reverse transcribed into cDNA to serve as the sequencing template. The protocol was immunoSEQ multiplex PCR, while the TCRdb copy is restricted to in-frame clones and leaves out a portion. This table holds under 200,000 clones, about three fifths found once. Treatment here: oral pan-JAK inhibitor, 5-10 mg twice daily. The sample in question was CD4+ T cells sorted from blood, obtained at week 4, from a patient treated with tofacitinib. These receptors all come from a human donor with alopecia areata.

This chain connects TRBV30 to TRBJ1-2; perhaps TRBD1 as D (5 bases). V was pared by 2 bases and J by 8 bases, with 18 bases between. This CDR3 region has 14 residues. The germline gives CDR1 GTSNPN, CDR2 SVGIG (reference sequence). CDR3 sequence: CAWSSFRGAGGYTF. For the CDR3, the DNA is TGTGCCTGGAGTTCTTTCCGGGGCGCGGGAGGCTACACCTTC.

J is TRBJ2-5 and V is TRBV6-1; D may be TRBD1 (5 bases). The germline V gene encodes CDR1 MNHNS and CDR2 SASEGT. Trimming cost V 4 bases and J 1 base, with 16 bases left between them. The CDR3 is 16 amino acids. For the CDR3, the DNA is TGTGCCAGCAGTGGGGGCAGGACGGGCAGCCAAGAGACCCAGTACTTC. Amino acid sequence: CASSGGRTGSQETQYF.

This clone was detected a few times. The genes are TRBV7-9 and TRBJ1-2; the D gene is possibly TRBD1 (6 bases). Germline lookup yields CDR1 SEHNR and CDR2 FQNEAQ (reference sequence). Between the trimmed V and J ends, which lost 1 base and 4 bases, there was a span of 10 bases. The CDR3 consists of 14 residues. CDR3 amino acids: CASSLVQGPYGYTF. CDR3 sequence (DNA): TGTGCCAGCAGCTTAGTACAGGGACCCTATGGCTACACCTTC.

A single count supports this clone. This chain connects TRBV6-5 to TRBJ1-2; D remains unclear. V lost 6 bases and J lost 5, with 16 bases in between. Per germline, CDR1 MNHEY and CDR2 SVGAGI. The CDR3 runs 14 residues. The CDR3 DNA sequence: TGTGCCAGCAGCCTACGGACCCTATCATATGGCTACACCTTC. It codes for CASSLRTLSYGYTF.

This clone was observed a few times. The chain carries TRBV23-1 and TRBJ2-2; no firm D call. TRBV23-1 is filed as an ORF, its function uncertain. The CDR3 sequence is 12 residues long. Trimming removed 7 bases at V and 1 base at J, with 4 bases between. CDR3 DNA: TGCGCCAGCATTGAGAACACCGGGGAGCTGTTTTTT. It codes for CASIENTGELFF.

This sequence joins TRBV19 and TRBJ1-5, with unresolved D. V was pared by 2 bases and J by 0 bases, with 11 bases between. The CDR3 is 16 residues long. Germline V gene lookup returns CDR1 LNHDA and CDR2 SQIVND (reference sequence). The CDR3 DNA is TGTGCCAGTAGTATAAGAGGAGGGTATAGCAATCAGCCCCAGCATTTT. Amino acids: CASSIRGGYSNQPQHF.

CDR3 sequence (DNA): TGTGCCAGCAGCGTAGCCCCCACCCCATCCGGGGAGCTGTTTTTT. Translating gives CASSVAPTPSGELFF. The V gene is TRBV9, the J gene TRBJ2-2; no clear D gene. V was trimmed by 0 bases and J by 6 bases, leaving 12 bases between them. Germline assignment: CDR1 SGDLS and CDR2 YYNGEE. CDR3 length: 15 amino acids.

There are a few counts of this clone. The chain joins TRBV6-6 to TRBJ2-7, with D possibly matching TRBD2 (6 bases). Germline values: CDR1 MNHNY, CDR2 SVGAGI (reference sequence). V lost 8 bases and J lost 1, with 18 bases in between. The CDR3 consists of 15 residues. CDR3 in amino acids: CASLLRGTRSYEQYF. The CDR3 DNA reads as TGTGCCAGCTTATTACGCGGGACGAGGTCCTACGAGCAGTACTTC.

This clone was counted only a few times. The chain employs TRBV29-1 and TRBJ2-2; D gene unclear. The V and J ends lost 5 bases and 5 bases respectively, with 12 bases between them. This CDR3 has 13 residues. Germline CDR1 and CDR2: SQVTM and ANQGSEA. The CDR3 nucleotides are TGCAGCGTTAAGGCAGCTGCTACCGGGGAGCTGTTTTTT. The encoded protein is CSVKAAATGELFF.

This chain uses TRBV5-6 with TRBJ1-1, with a weak D call TRBD1 (6 bases). The V gene lost 4 bases and the J gene lost 5 bases, with 18 bases spanning the gap. CDR1 is SGHDT, CDR2 YYEEEE, per germline. CDR3 length equals 15 residues. CDR3 in DNA: TGTGCCAGCAGCGTACAGGGCCCCGGGGGGACTGAAGCTTTCTTT. Its translation: CASSVQGPGGTEAFF.

The chain uses TRBV6-6 and TRBJ2-3; 9 bases line up with TRBD2. CDR1 is MNHNY, CDR2 SVGAGI, per germline (reference sequence). Trimming removed 2 bases from V and 0 bases from J; junction bases left unmatched: 3. The CDR3 runs 16 residues. The CDR3 nucleotides read TGTGCCAGCAGTTACGGACTAGCGTCGAGCACAGATACGCAGTATTTT. Translation gives CASSYGLASSTDTQYF.

This chain connects TRBV29-1 to TRBJ1-1; D is possibly TRBD1 (6 bases). Germline-derived CDR1 and CDR2 are SQVTM and ANQGSEA. V was cut by 3 bases and J by 5 bases, with 13 bases left in between. The CDR3 is 13 residues long. In DNA, the CDR3 is TGCAGCGTTGACGGGGAAGGGGGGACTGAAGCTTTCTTT. It translates to CSVDGEGGTEAFF.

V is TRBV27 and J is TRBJ2-7; 7 bases fit TRBD1. The CDR3 runs to 15 residues. V lost 3 bases to trimming and J lost 7 bases; unmatched junction nucleotides: 12. Germline CDR1 MNHEY, CDR2 SMNVEV (reference sequence). In DNA, the CDR3 is TGTGCCAGCAGTTTTTTGGGACAGAGGCTGTGGGAGCAGTACTTC. Its translation is CASSFLGQRLWEQYF.

The sample holds a few counts of this clone. This chain connects TRBV5-1 to TRBJ2-7; D call uncertain. V gave up 3 bases and J gave up 0 bases, with 10 bases separating them. The CDR3 covers 14 residues. CDR1 SGHRS and CDR2 YFSETQ come from the germline V gene. The CDR3 nucleotides read TGCGCCAGCAGCTCGGACGGACCCTCCTACGAGCAGTACTTC. Translating it yields CASSSDGPSYEQYF.

For this clone: The sample has other DNA sequences that encode this CDR3 too. The chain uses TRBV20-1 and TRBJ2-5; TRBD1 might be the D (5 bases). Trimming removed 6 bases at V and 2 bases at J, with 7 bases between. Germline V gene lookup returns CDR1 DFQATT and CDR2 SNEGSKA (reference sequence). The CDR3 contains 11 residues. DNA for the CDR3: TGCAGTGCCTCAGGGCAAGAGACCCAGTACTTC. Its protein is CSASGQETQYF.

This rearrangement joins TRBV5-1 to TRBJ1-6, with D unresolved. This CDR3 region has 14 residues. The V end lost 0 bases, the J end lost 7 bases, and 8 bases lay between the germline ends. From germline, CDR1 is SGHRS and CDR2 YFSETQ. CDR3: CASSLGVSNSPLHF. The CDR3 nucleotides are TGCGCCAGCAGCTTGGGGGTAAGCAATTCACCCCTCCACTTT.

Concerning this clone: Other DNA sequences of this sample code for an identical CDR3. The chain couples TRBV29-1 to TRBJ2-1; D is perhaps TRBD2 (5 bases). The germline V gene encodes CDR1 SQVTM and CDR2 ANQGSEA. The CDR3 totals 10 residues. Trimming pared 4 bases from V and 7 bases from J, leaving 5 bases between. The CDR3 coding sequence is TGCAGCGTTGGAGGGAATGAGCAGTTCTTC. Translated: CSVGGNEQFF.

This clone has a single count. The chain recombines TRBV29-1 with TRBJ1-2; the D is unclear. This CDR3 has 9 residues. Germline V gives CDR1 SQVTM, CDR2 ANQGSEA. V was clipped by 4 bases and J by 7 bases, with 4 bases between them. The CDR3 DNA follows: TGCAGCGTTGGGGTTGGCTACACCTTC. Its translation: CSVGVGYTF.

This chain joins TRBV29-1 and TRBJ1-1; 8 nucleotides line up with TRBD1. V lost 5 bases, J lost 6 bases, and 5 bases stayed unmatched. Per the germline V gene, CDR1 is SQVTM and CDR2 is ANQGSEA. This CDR3 has 12 amino acids. The CDR3 loop is CSVKTGAPEAFF. The DNA for the CDR3 is TGCAGCGTTAAGACAGGGGCTCCTGAAGCTTTCTTT.